This T cell receptor (beta chain) is drawn from a study of identical twins. Notes on the study in general: Part of the zero-insertion signal could reflect confounding by invariant MAIT and iNKT cells. Fewer insertions were carried by abundant cord blood beta clonotypes, but none was seen in memory repertoires.

Donors uniformly comprised healthy Caucasians. Comment on this clonotype: Its target is not known.

TCRdb redid the calling of the 5' RACE reads with MiXCR, one entry per CDR3 protein. This sample has hundreds of thousands of distinct CDR3 sequences, with approximately 13% found just once. Germline V gives CDR1 SGHDT, CDR2 YYEEEE. This CDR3 contains 14 residues. Trimming took off 1 base at V and 9 bases at J, with 11 bases between the two ends. The same sample was also used in a study of yellow fever vaccine responses in identical twins.

The sequence derives from a woman aged 18-35 years in good health. The chain has TRBV5-6 and TRBJ1-6; no definite D call. Material: PBMCs. DNA of the CDR3: TGTGCCAGCAGCTTGTATCAAAGTGGTTCACCCCTCCACTTT. It is translated as CASSLYQSGSPLHF.